The 19 T cell receptor beta chains below come from one sample, sequenced in a study of shared clonotypes between healthy human individuals. Assay used: immunoSEQ multiplex PCR; TCRdb lists only in-frame clones, some missing. The table lists over 2 million clones, less than 95% of them singletons. Source material: naive CD4+ T cells from PBMCs. Regarding subset: CD45RA+ positively selected. These receptors all come from a man aged 18 to 29 in good health. Some clones in this sample may be carry-over from other donors' samples.

With respect to this clone: This sample also contains other DNA sequences that code for the same CDR3. This sequence joins TRBV28 and TRBJ1-1, with D possibly matching TRBD1 (6 bases). The CDR3 has 14 amino acids. Germline CDR1 reads MDHEN; CDR2 reads SYDVKM. Trimming removed 6 bases from V and 5 bases from J, with 16 bases in between. The CDR3 DNA reads as TGTGCCAGCAGCCCCCAAGGGGGTGGGACTGAAGCTTTCTTT. It translates to CASSPQGGGTEAFF.

The V call is TRBV25-1, the J call TRBJ2-5; 7 bases are a match to TRBD2. With 2 bases clipped from V and 2 bases from J, the junction kept 8 bases outside the gene matches. The CDR3 covers 16 residues. The germline V gene encodes CDR1 MGHDK and CDR2 SYGVNS. The chain's CDR3 is CASSEERGVGQETQYF. In DNA form, the CDR3 reads TGTGCCAGCAGTGAAGAGCGGGGAGTGGGACAAGAGACCCAGTACTTC.

The CDR3 nucleotides read TGTGCCAGTAGTGCAGGGATGAACTATGGCTACACCTTC. Translating it yields CASSAGMNYGYTF. The chain is built from TRBV19 and TRBJ1-2, with a tentative D call TRBD1 (5 bases). CDR1 is LNHDA, CDR2 SQIVND, per germline (reference sequence). The CDR3 consists of 13 residues. V dropped 5 bases and J dropped 2 bases, with 9 bases sitting between them.

The chain employs TRBV30 and TRBJ2-5; perhaps TRBD2 as D (5 bases). V dropped 0 bases and J dropped 4 bases, with 15 bases sitting between them. This CDR3 spans 15 amino acids. Germline assignment: CDR1 GTSNPN and CDR2 SVGIG (reference sequence). CDR3 in DNA: TGTGCCTGGAGTGTACGGGGAACCAGAGGAGAGACCCAGTACTTC. Protein product: CAWSVRGTRGETQYF. The full variable domain, with the rest looked up from reference TRBV30 and TRBJ2-5, is SQTIHQWPATLVQPVGSPLSLECTVEGTSNPNLYWYRQAAGRGLQLLFYSVGIGQISSEVPQNLSASRPQDRQFILSSKKLLLSDSGFYLCAWSVRGTRGETQYFGPGTRLLVL.

The rearrangement links TRBV9 to TRBJ2-1; 7 positions match TRBD2. This CDR3 region has 17 residues. From germline, CDR1 is SGDLS and CDR2 YYNGEE. V shed 3 bases, J shed 3 bases, and the junction held 12 bases outside the gene matches. The CDR3 sequence is CASSAIPGLISYNEQFF. The CDR3 region has the DNA TGTGCCAGCAGCGCGATCCCGGGACTAATAAGCTACAATGAGCAGTTCTTC.

Written as DNA, the CDR3 is TGTGCCAGCAGGCCGCAGAGGGTGTCCTCCTACAATGAGCAGTTCTTC. Encoded protein: CASRPQRVSSYNEQFF. The chain recombines TRBV27 with TRBJ2-1; the D gene is possibly TRBD2 (5 bases). Germline CDR1 reads MNHEY; CDR2 reads SMNVEV (reference sequence). The ends were cut back, 6 bases at V and 0 bases at J, with 15 bases in the middle. The CDR3 extends over 16 amino acids.

CDR3 protein: CASSPHPGFDEQFF. The CDR3 DNA is TGTGCCAGCTCACCCCACCCGGGGTTCGATGAGCAGTTCTTC. This chain links TRBV18 with TRBJ2-1, with D possibly being TRBD2 (5 bases). In germline, CDR1 is KGHSH, CDR2 LQKENI. V dropped 3 bases and J dropped 8 bases, with 14 bases sitting between them. The CDR3 has 14 residues.

The chain is built from TRBV15 and TRBJ1-3; D ambiguous. The CDR3 has 17 amino acids. Trimming stripped 0 bases from V and 6 bases from J, with 18 bases between. CDR1 is LNHNV and CDR2 is YYDKDF in the germline V gene (reference sequence). The CDR3 here is CATSRDARRDMQNTIYF. Here the CDR3 DNA reads TGTGCCACCAGCAGAGATGCCAGGAGGGATATGCAAAACACCATATATTTT.

V and J are TRBV4-2 and TRBJ2-7; D ambiguous. The CDR3 covers 16 residues. Trimming shortened V by 0 bases and J by 0 bases, and 12 bases separated the two germline ends. The V gene's germline CDR1 is LGHNA and CDR2 YNFKEQ. This CDR3 is CASSQDSEYFSYEQYF. CDR3 DNA sequence: TGTGCCAGCAGCCAAGATTCAGAATACTTCTCCTACGAGCAGTACTTC.

The chain employs TRBV14 and TRBJ1-1; possibly TRBD1 for D (5 bases). Trimming removed 4 bases at V and 8 bases at J, with 14 bases between. The CDR3 runs to 13 residues. The germline V gene has CDR1 SGHDN and CDR2 FVKESK. CDR3 residues: CASSLLTGTEAFF. CDR3 bases: TGTGCCAGCAGCCTACTGACCGGGACCGAAGCTTTCTTT.

The rearrangement uses TRBV4-3 and TRBJ2-7; 10 nucleotides match TRBD2. In germline, CDR1 is LGHNA, CDR2 YSLEER. V dropped 0 bases and J dropped 0; count of bases not matched to a gene: 2. The CDR3 length is 16 residues. The CDR3 DNA follows: TGCGCCAGCAGCCAAGACCTAGCGGGGGACTCCTACGAGCAGTACTTC. It specifies CASSQDLAGDSYEQYF.

J is TRBJ2-1 and V is TRBV2; TRBD2 matches at 11 bases. Germline V gives CDR1 SNHLY, CDR2 FYNNEI. The CDR3 covers 19 residues. Germline trimming cut 9 bases from V and 4 bases from J; bases unmatched to any gene: 20. CDR3 nucleotide sequence: TGTGCCAGTGGAAGGGGACACCTACGTACTAGCGGGAGTTACAATGAGCAGTTCTTC. It is translated as CASGRGHLRTSGSYNEQFF.

On this clone itself: The identical CDR3 is also encoded by other nucleotide sequences in the sample. The chain carries TRBV9 and TRBJ2-3; 11 nucleotides agree with TRBD2. The V segment lost 0 bases and the J segment 3 bases; nucleotides outside the gene matches: 3. Germline lookup yields CDR1 SGDLS and CDR2 YYNGEE. This CDR3 is built from 16 residues. CDR3 sequence (DNA): TGTGCCAGCAGCGTAGGGCTAGCGGGAGGAACAGATACGCAGTATTTT. Its translation is CASSVGLAGGTDTQYF.

This chain connects TRBV4-1 to TRBJ2-5; D unresolved. V lost 2 bases to trimming and J lost 4 bases, with 8 bases between them. This CDR3 region has 13 residues. Germline V gives CDR1 MGHRA, CDR2 YSYEKL. This chain's CDR3 is CASSQTLGETQYF. As DNA, the CDR3 is TGCGCCAGCAGCCAAACATTGGGAGAGACCCAGTACTTC.

The chain has TRBV5-1 and TRBJ1-1; 7 bases are a match to TRBD1. Looked up from germline, CDR1 is SGHRS and CDR2 is YFSETQ. The CDR3 runs 17 residues. V shed 0 bases, J shed 1 base, and the junction held 9 bases outside the gene matches. The CDR3 bases are TGCGCCAGCAGCTTGGCCCAGTCGGACAGGACGAACACTGAAGCTTTCTTT. This codes for CASSLAQSDRTNTEAFF.

V and J are TRBV9 and TRBJ2-5; D unresolved. The CDR3 is made up of 15 amino acids. Germline loops: CDR1 SGDLS, CDR2 YYNGEE. V gave up 0 bases and J gave up 0 bases, with 9 bases separating them. This CDR3 reads CASSVEGRYQETQYF. The CDR3 nucleotides are TGTGCCAGCAGCGTAGAGGGCAGGTACCAAGAGACCCAGTACTTC.

The rearrangement joins TRBV5-1 to TRBJ2-5; D might be TRBD2 (6 bases). This CDR3 is built from 16 residues. Germline V lookup: CDR1 SGHRS, CDR2 YFSETQ. V shed 2 bases and J shed 1 base, with 15 bases lying between them. DNA for the CDR3: TGCGCCAGCAGCTTATTCACTAGCAGGAGCCAAGAGACCCAGTACTTC. Amino acid sequence: CASSLFTSRSQETQYF.

The V gene is TRBV27, the J gene TRBJ1-4; D remains unclear. CDR1 and CDR2 (germline): MNHEY, SMNVEV (reference sequence). This CDR3 contains 14 residues. The V gene lost 5 bases and the J gene lost 8 bases, with 15 bases spanning the gap. This CDR3 is CASSGDGLGEKLFF. For the CDR3, the DNA is TGTGCCAGCAGTGGTGACGGCCTGGGCGAAAAACTGTTTTTT. Filled out from reference TRBV27 and TRBJ1-4, the complete variable domain reads EAQVTQNPRYLITVTGKKLTVTCSQNMNHEYMSWYRQDPGLGLRQIYYSMNVEVTDKGDVPEGYKVSRKEKRNFPLILESPSPNQTSLYFCASSGDGLGEKLFFGSGTQLSVL.

The rearrangement links TRBV6-5 to TRBJ2-6; D possibly uses TRBD1 or TRBD2 (5 bases each). Germline V gives CDR1 MNHEY, CDR2 SVGAGI. The CDR3 has 15 residues. Between the trimmed V and J ends, which lost 5 bases and 2 bases, there was a span of 10 bases. The CDR3 DNA sequence: TGTGCCAGCAGTGGGACCGGTCCTGGGGCCAACGTCCTGACTTTC. This codes for CASSGTGPGANVLTF.